The sequence of this T cell receptor beta chain was determined in a study of technical replicates of blood from a handful of donors. The germline V gene has CDR1 MDHEN and CDR2 SYDVKM. Trimming at V came to 8 bases and at J to 4 bases, leaving 5 bases not matched to a gene. This CDR3 is built from 13 residues. Libraries were prepared by immunoSEQ multiplex PCR; TCRdb keeps only in-frame clonotypes and omits some of them. The repertoire holds just over 75,000 clones, with approximately 93% as singletons. The material sequenced was T cells isolated from PBMCs. This chain uses TRBV28 with TRBJ2-7; 10 nucleotides align to TRBD2. This receptor was obtained from a human donor in good health. The CDR3 loop reads CASFASGRYEQYF. The CDR3 bases are TGTGCCAGCTTCGCTAGCGGGAGATACGAGCAGTACTTC.